This T cell receptor (beta chain) was captured by sequencing in a study of T cells in Graves' hyperthyroidism and ophthalmopathy. RNA transcripts provided the source from which TCR beta CDR3 regions were amplified. Carried out on the TCR CDR3, a first-round RT-PCR used the HTBI primer set. TCRdb itself ran the multiplex PCR reads through MiXCR, one entry per CDR3 protein. The sample consists of about 46,000 distinct CDR3 sequences, 45% to 50% of them appearing once. About this clonotype: Its antigen is currently unknown.

The CDR3 runs 15 residues. V dropped 2 bases and J dropped 3; count of bases not matched to a gene: 5. Germline V CDR1 and CDR2: SGHRS, YFSETQ. Study-wide points: Most clonotypes expanded in thyroid above 0.001 were likewise present in blood.

The sample consisted of peripheral blood or thyroid tissue (not recorded which). The J gene is TRBJ2-1, the V gene TRBV5-1; 7 bases match TRBD1. The TCR was taken from a woman aged 45 to 65 with Graves' hyperthyroidism. This CDR3 reads CASSFRGQGYNEQFF. DNA for the CDR3: TGCGCCAGCAGCTTTAGGGGGCAAGGCTACAATGAGCAGTTCTTC.